This entry features one T cell receptor beta chain sequence. The antigen is undetermined. These data come from a study of CD8 T cells in ankylosing spondylitis. The CDR3 has 17 residues. Trimming took 0 bases from V and 2 from J, leaving 13 bases between them. Per germline, CDR1 SGHVS and CDR2 FNYEAQ. General study points: Ankylosing spondylitis blood appeared to be characterized by a TCR beta motif of 7 to 9 highly homologous variants.

Each CDR3 protein gets one entry after TCRdb re-called the 5' RACE reads with MiXCR. The sample comprises approximately 550,000 distinct CDR3 sequences, about 13% of which are singletons, and under 7.5% rests with the top ten. The chain recombines TRBV7-6 with TRBJ2-2; perhaps TRBD2 as D (6 bases). Material for sequencing was blood, either unsorted or a sorted T cell fraction (not recorded which). The TCR comes from a male donor with ankylosing spondylitis. Here the CDR3 reads CASSLARGGLNTGELFF. CDR3 in DNA: TGTGCCAGCAGCTTAGCAAGGGGAGGTCTAAACACCGGGGAGCTGTTTTTT.